This TCR beta chain was obtained from a study of T cells in Graves' hyperthyroidism and ophthalmopathy. This clonotype was picked up a small number of times. Amplified TCR beta CDR3 regions came from RNA transcripts. Primed by the HTBI set, a first-round RT-PCR was run on the TCR CDR3. Via MiXCR, TCRdb re-called the multiplex PCR reads, giving one row per CDR3 protein. Among 800,000 or so distinct CDR3 sequences listed, around 38% were seen once. This TCR was sampled from a man between 18 and 29 years old with Graves' hyperthyroidism. The sequenced material came from blood.

The CDR3 bases are TGTGCCAGCAGGGAAGGGCTGAACACTGAAGCTTTCTTT. Translating gives CASREGLNTEAFF. This sequence joins TRBV12-3 or TRBV12-4 and TRBJ1-1; D unresolved. The CDR3 totals 13 residues. Trimming removed 6 bases from V and 0 bases from J, with 8 bases in between.